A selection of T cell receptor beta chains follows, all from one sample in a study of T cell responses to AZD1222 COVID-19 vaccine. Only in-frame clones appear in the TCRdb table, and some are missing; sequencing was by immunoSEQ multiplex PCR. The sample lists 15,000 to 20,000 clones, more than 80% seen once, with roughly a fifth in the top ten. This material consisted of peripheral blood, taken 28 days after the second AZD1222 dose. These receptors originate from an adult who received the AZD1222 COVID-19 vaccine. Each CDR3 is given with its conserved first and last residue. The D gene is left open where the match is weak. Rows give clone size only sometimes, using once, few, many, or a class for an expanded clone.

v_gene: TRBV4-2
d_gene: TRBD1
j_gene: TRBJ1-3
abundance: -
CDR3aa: CASSRSGQGASGNTIYF
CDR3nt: TGTGCCAGCAGCCGGAGTGGACAGGGGGCCTCTGGAAACACCATATATTTT

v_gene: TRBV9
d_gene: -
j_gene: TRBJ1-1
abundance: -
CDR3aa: CASSVVQGGTEAFF
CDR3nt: TGTGCCAGCAGCGTTGTACAGGGAGGCACTGAAGCTTTCTTT

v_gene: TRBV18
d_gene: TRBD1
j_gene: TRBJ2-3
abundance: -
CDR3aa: CASSPRGQGAITDTQYF
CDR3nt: TGTGCCAGCTCACCCCGAGGACAGGGGGCGATCACAGATACGCAGTATTTT

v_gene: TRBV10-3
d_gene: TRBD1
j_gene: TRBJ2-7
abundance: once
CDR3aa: CAISPPGQSTYEQYF
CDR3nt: TGTGCCATCAGCCCACCGGGACAGAGTACCTACGAGCAGTACTTC

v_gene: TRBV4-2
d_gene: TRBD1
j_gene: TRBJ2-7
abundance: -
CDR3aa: CASSTGQGTYEQYF
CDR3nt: TGTGCCAGCAGCACCGGACAGGGTACGTACGAGCAGTACTTC

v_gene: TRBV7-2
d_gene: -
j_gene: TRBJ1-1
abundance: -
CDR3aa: CASSLIRRRTEAFF
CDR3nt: TGTGCCAGCAGCTTAATTCGCAGGCGCACTGAAGCTTTCTTT

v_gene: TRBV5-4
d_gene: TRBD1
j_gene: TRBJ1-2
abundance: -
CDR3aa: CASRTGPLNYGYTF
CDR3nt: TGTGCCAGCCGGACAGGACCACTTAACTATGGCTACACCTTC

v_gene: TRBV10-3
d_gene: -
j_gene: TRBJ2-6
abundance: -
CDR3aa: CASGTLAGANVLTF
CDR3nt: TGTGCCTCCGGGACATTAGCTGGGGCCAACGTCCTGACTTTC

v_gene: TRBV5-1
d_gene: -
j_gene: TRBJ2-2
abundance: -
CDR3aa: CASSLGQSVTGELFF
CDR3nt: TGCGCCAGCAGCTTGGGACAGTCGGTCACCGGGGAGCTGTTTTTT

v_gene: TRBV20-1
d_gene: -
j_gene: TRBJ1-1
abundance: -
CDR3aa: CSASYPWGAMNTEAFF
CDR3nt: TGCAGTGCTAGTTACCCGTGGGGGGCGATGAACACTGAAGCTTTCTTT

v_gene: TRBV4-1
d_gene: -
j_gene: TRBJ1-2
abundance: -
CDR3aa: CASSQDGQGTYGYTF
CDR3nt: TGCGCCAGCAGCCAAGACGGGCAGGGAACCTATGGCTACACCTTC

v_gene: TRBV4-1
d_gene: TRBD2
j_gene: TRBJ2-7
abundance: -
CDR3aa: CASSITSGRTYEQYF
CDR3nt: TGCGCCAGCAGCATAACTAGCGGGAGGACCTACGAGCAGTACTTC

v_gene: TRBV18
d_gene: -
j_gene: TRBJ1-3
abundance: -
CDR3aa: CASSPSGGSGNTIYF
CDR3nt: TGTGCCAGCTCACCATCGGGGGGCTCTGGAAACACCATATATTTT

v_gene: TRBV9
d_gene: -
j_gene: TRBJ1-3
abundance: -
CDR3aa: CASSTQPRDGDTIYF
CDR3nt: TGTGCCAGCAGCACCCAGCCCCGGGACGGAGACACCATATATTTT

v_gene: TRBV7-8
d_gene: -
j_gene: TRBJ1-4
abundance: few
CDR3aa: CASSTQNLEKLFF
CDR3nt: TGTGCCAGCAGCACCCAAAACCTTGAAAAACTGTTTTTT

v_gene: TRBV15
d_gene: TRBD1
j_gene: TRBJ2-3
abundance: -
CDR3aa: CATSRITGTGSTDTQYF
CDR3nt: TGTGCCACCAGCAGAATTACCGGGACAGGGAGCACAGATACGCAGTATTTT